Sequencing of this T cell receptor beta chain was carried out in a study of blood T cell repertoires in COVID-19. The overall study: Samples representing acute and convalescent COVID-19 were sourced from the United States, Italy and Spain. T cells, B-cell-depleted T cells, or PBMCs supplied cDNA or gDNA.

This clone was recorded only once. The assay was immunoSEQ multiplex PCR, and TCRdb's table has in-frame clones only and misses some. The sample shows 330,000 or so clones, 88% of them seen only once. Everyone who took part was roughly 18 to 100 years old, and they came from about 23 US areas. Which cohort a participant joined came from the clinical history participants gave. This clonotype was obtained from a woman in her 30s who had been exposed to COVID-19. Input material: PBMCs or T cells enriched from blood (not recorded which).

This CDR3 reads CASSYTTRLGEQYF. The CDR3 bases are TGTGCCAGCAGTTACACTACCCGATTAGGCGAGCAGTACTTC. The chain combines TRBV6-5 with TRBJ2-7, with D uncertain. This CDR3 is built from 14 residues. The V and J ends lost 2 bases and 6 bases respectively, with 14 bases between them. Germline loops: CDR1 MNHEY, CDR2 SVGAGI.